This T cell receptor (beta chain) emerged from a study of monozygotic twins with inflammatory bowel disease. Whole-study results and caveats: Concordant and discordant twins showed no difference in repertoire similarity, possibly from limited power. By inverse Simpson index, TCRbeta diversity was lower in IBD patients than in healthy co-twins.

There are 15 residues in the CDR3. CDR1 MNHEY and CDR2 SVGEGT come from the germline V gene. Approximately 4,000 ng of total RNA went into each TCR library. From its re-call of the 5' RACE reads, TCRdb lists each CDR3 protein once, without DNA. Its table lists some 440,000 distinct CDR3 sequences. A word on this clonotype: Its specificity is not known.

This sequence joins TRBV6-2 or TRBV6-3 and TRBJ2-7; TCRdb's D call of TRBD2 is untestable without DNA. This clonotype was obtained from a human donor with ulcerative colitis or Crohn's disease, or a healthy co-twin of an affected twin (not recorded which). Sequencing was carried out using blood. CDR3: CASSSSGGKRAEQYF.